The 10 T cell receptor beta chains below were found in one sample sequenced in a study of post-analysis software for immune sequencing data (dated by TCRdb to 2013 to 2016). What the research found in general, with its limitations: Several TRBV segments, including TRBV5-6, TRBV5-1 and TRBV20-1, were significantly more frequent in patients than controls.

Their recognized antigens are unknown. The library was obtained by PCR. The listed sequencing device is Illumina HiSeq 2500. To reduce PCR and sequencing biases, unique molecular identifiers were incorporated into the TCR beta cDNA libraries. TCRdb cleaned the public reads at Q25 with fastp, built clones with MiXCR and kept in-frame beta chains. Identical CDR3 protein sequences are pooled into one entry, listed with their most common genes and DNA. This sample lists some 240,000 distinct CDR3 sequences; 35% to 40% were detected once. The ten top clones hold roughly 4.8% of the sample. The specimen sequenced was blood. The receptor set was obtained from a girl between 5 and 17 years old with multiple sclerosis.

This clonotype came up many times. The CDR3 region has the DNA TGCAGTGGGACGGAAGCCAAAAACATTCAGTACTTC. Translation gives CSGTEAKNIQYF. The chain joins TRBV20-1 to TRBJ2-4; D is undetermined. V dropped 7 bases and J dropped 0 bases, with 7 bases sitting between them. Germline V gene lookup returns CDR1 DFQATT and CDR2 SNEGSKA (reference sequence). The CDR3 has 12 amino acids.

About this clonotype itself: A much larger clone lies a single base off, so this may be a read error. The chain recombines TRBV7-8 with TRBJ2-7; 7 positions agree with TRBD1. V lost 1 base, J lost 1 base, and 10 bases stayed unmatched. Germline values: CDR1 SGHVS, CDR2 FQNEAQ. There are 17 residues in the CDR3. CDR3 in amino acids: CASSLEGAGTRSYEQYF. CDR3 DNA: TGTGCCAGCAGCTTAGAGGGGGCCGGGACAAGATCCTACGAGCAGTACTTC.

This clonotype occurred many times. The chain combines TRBV21-1 with TRBJ2-7; the DNA was not compared with TRBD1, the D call given in the table. TRBV21-1 is a recognized pseudogene. The CDR3 extends over 11 amino acids. Written as DNA, the CDR3 is TGTGCCAGCAGCCCGGAGGGGGGTGCGTACTTC. Translation gives CASSPEGGAYF.

The chain joins TRBV4-1 to TRBJ2-5; D unresolved. The last part of the DNA fits TRBJ2-4 better; the J call may be wrong. CDR3 length: 14 amino acids. Germline loops: CDR1 MGHRA, CDR2 YSYEKL. CDR3 in DNA: TGCGCCAGCAGCCAAGATCCCAGGTCTGGCATTCAGTACTTC. As protein: CASSQDPRSGIQYF.

The rearrangement links TRBV13 to TRBJ1-5, with D perhaps TRBD1 (6 bases). V lost 4 bases and J 4 bases, leaving 11 bases between the germline ends. CDR1 PRHDT and CDR2 FYEKMQ come from the germline V gene (reference sequence). This CDR3 comprises 14 residues. CDR3 DNA sequence: TGTGCCAGCAGCTGGGGGCTGGGGAATCAGCCCCAGCATTTT. Translating it yields CASSWGLGNQPQHF.

A remark on this clonotype: A single base separates this from a much larger clone, so it may be a read error. The chain recombines TRBV29-1 with TRBJ2-5, with no clear D. V lost 4 bases to trimming and J lost 11 bases, with 11 bases between them. This CDR3 has 10 residues. Germline V lookup: CDR1 SQVTM, CDR2 ANQGSEA. The CDR3, as DNA: TGCAGCGTTGCCGACAATGAGCAGTACTTC. This encodes CSVADNEQYF.

The chain carries TRBV6-2 or TRBV6-3 and TRBJ2-2; TRBD1 matches at 9 bases. Germline lookup yields CDR1 MNHEY and CDR2 SVGEGT. The CDR3 is 15 amino acids. The V gene end was trimmed by 6 bases and the J gene end by 0 bases; junction bases not matched to a gene: 2. The chain's CDR3 is CASRRQGANTGELFF. CDR3 nucleotides: TGTGCCAGCAGGAGACAGGGGGCGAACACCGGGGAGCTGTTTTTT.

In its sample, this clonotype was seen many times. This rearrangement joins TRBV5-1 to TRBJ2-3, with D unresolved. Germline V gene lookup returns CDR1 SGHRS and CDR2 YFSETQ. The CDR3 is 14 residues long. With 4 bases removed from V and 0 bases from J, the gap between germline ends came to 9 bases. As DNA, the CDR3 is TGCGCCAGCAGCCTAAAATCTAGCACAGATACGCAGTATTTT. Its protein product is CASSLKSSTDTQYF.

The rearrangement joins TRBV6-2 or TRBV6-3 to TRBJ1-3, with a possible D match to TRBD1 (6 bases). Germline CDR1 reads MNHEY; CDR2 reads SVGEGT. This CDR3 is 16 amino acids long. V was cut by 2 bases and J by 0 bases, with 11 bases left in between. The CDR3 DNA is TGTGCCAGCAGTTACCCAAAGACAGGCTCTGGAAACACCATATATTTT. This codes for CASSYPKTGSGNTIYF.

The sample holds many counts of this clonotype. The chain couples TRBV29-1 to TRBJ2-1; 9 nucleotides align to TRBD2. V shed 6 bases, J shed 12 bases, and the junction held 15 bases outside the gene matches. Per the germline V gene, CDR1 is SQVTM and CDR2 is ANQGSEA. This CDR3 spans 14 amino acids. Here the CDR3 reads CSVGPGNPAGGQFF. Here the CDR3 DNA reads TGCAGCGTGGGCCCAGGAAACCCAGCGGGGGGGCAGTTCTTC.